This entry is about one TCR beta chain. What it binds is unknown. PCR was performed using 60 Vbeta and 13 Jbeta primers. Produced via immunoSEQ multiplex PCR; TCRdb's table is partial and in-frame only. This table holds about 72,000 clones. This sample was taken from a study of cytomegalovirus exposure and HLA in healthy donors. Findings of the study overall: When the data were analyzed later, several of the most significant clusters appeared to be linked to common viral pathogens. In a later analysis, the majority of CMV-associated beta chains seemingly showed HLA restriction. The authors assumed roughly uniform sequencing depth across donors for presence/absence analyses. An analysis that was carried out later associated about 17,000 TCR beta sequences with HLA alleles at 0.05 false discovery rate.

Germline CDR1 is SGDLS and CDR2 is YYNGEE. The CDR3 has 15 residues. V was pared by 0 bases and J by 0 bases, with 7 bases between. V is TRBV9 and J is TRBJ1-5; D unclear. The clonotype comes from a man aged 40-49 years in good health and CMV-seronegative. The source material was PBMCs. The CDR3 DNA is TGTGCCAGCAGCGTAGGAGGGAATAGCAATCAGCCCCAGCATTTT. It specifies CASSVGGNSNQPQHF.